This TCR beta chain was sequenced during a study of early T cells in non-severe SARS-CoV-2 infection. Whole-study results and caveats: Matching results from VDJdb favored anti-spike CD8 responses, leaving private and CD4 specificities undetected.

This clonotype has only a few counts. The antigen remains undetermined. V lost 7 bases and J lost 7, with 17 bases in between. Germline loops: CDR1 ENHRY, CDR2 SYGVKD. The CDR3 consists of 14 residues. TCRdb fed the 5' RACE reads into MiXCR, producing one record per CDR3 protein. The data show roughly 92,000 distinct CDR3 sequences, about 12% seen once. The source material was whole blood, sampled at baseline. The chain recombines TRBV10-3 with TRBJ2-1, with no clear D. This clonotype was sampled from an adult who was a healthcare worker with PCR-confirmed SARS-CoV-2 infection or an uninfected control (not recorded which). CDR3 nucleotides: TGTGCCATCACCCCAGGCTACCCCGCAAATGAGCAGTTCTTC. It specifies CAITPGYPANEQFF.